The subject of this entry is one TCR beta chain. These data belong to a study of blood T cell repertoires in COVID-19. Study as a whole: T cells, B-cell-depleted T cells, or PBMCs provided the cDNA or gDNA that served as material.

Cohorts were determined from participant-reported clinical history. This table comes from immunoSEQ multiplex PCR, and its TCRdb copy is limited to in-frame clones, with some not included. The sample has some 300,000 clones, roughly 86% seen once. The sample comprised PBMCs or T cells enriched from blood (not recorded which). This receptor was taken from a woman aged 25 to 45 who had recovered from COVID-19.

The CDR3 region is CASSQAVGELFF. CDR3 DNA sequence: TGTGCCAGCAGCCAAGCGGTCGGGGAGCTGTTTTTT. The rearrangement joins TRBV14 to TRBJ2-2; no firm D call. Trimming took 1 base from V and 7 from J, leaving 4 bases between them. This CDR3 has 12 residues. Germline CDR1 reads SGHDN; CDR2 reads FVKESK.